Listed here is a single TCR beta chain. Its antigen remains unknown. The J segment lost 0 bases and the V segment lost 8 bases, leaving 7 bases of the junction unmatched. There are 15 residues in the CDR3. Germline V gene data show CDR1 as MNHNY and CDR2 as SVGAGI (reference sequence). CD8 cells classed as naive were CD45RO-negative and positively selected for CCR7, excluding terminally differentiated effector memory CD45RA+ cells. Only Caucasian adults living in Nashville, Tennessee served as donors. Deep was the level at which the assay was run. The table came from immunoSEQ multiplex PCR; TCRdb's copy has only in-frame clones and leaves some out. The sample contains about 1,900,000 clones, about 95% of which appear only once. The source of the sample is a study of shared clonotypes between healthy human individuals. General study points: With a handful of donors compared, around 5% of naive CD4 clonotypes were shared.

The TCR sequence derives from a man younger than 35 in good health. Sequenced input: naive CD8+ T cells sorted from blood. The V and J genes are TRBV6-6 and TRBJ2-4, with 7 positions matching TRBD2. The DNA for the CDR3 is TGTGCCAGCGGGGAGGGGCACCTAGCCAAAAACATTCAGTACTTC. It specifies CASGEGHLAKNIQYF.